The T cell receptor beta chain under discussion was sequenced for a study of CD8 T cells in ankylosing spondylitis. Regarding the study as a whole: From matched ankylosing spondylitis synovial fluid, disease-linked clones were reportedly recovered at significantly enriched levels. The authors found the disease-linked clones to be CD8+ and relatively rare in peripheral blood. There was a TCR beta motif, made of eight highly homologous variants, that appeared characteristic of ankylosing spondylitis blood.

V gave up 1 base and J gave up 0 bases, with 10 bases separating them. The CDR3 has 15 residues. Germline-derived CDR1 and CDR2 are PRHDT and FYEKMQ (reference sequence). 5'-RACE, quantitative and with molecular barcodes, yielded the TCR beta libraries. TCRdb independently ran MiXCR on the 5' RACE reads; one entry per CDR3 protein. The sample lists approximately 140,000 distinct CDR3 sequences; 7% to 10% were seen once. This clonotype was seen ten or more times. Its antigen is undetermined. The sequence derives from a male donor with ankylosing spondylitis. Material for sequencing was synovial fluid, either unsorted or a sorted T cell fraction (not recorded which). The rearrangement links TRBV13 to TRBJ2-7; D is uncertain. CDR3 in amino acids: CASSLAPRSSYEQYF. CDR3 DNA: TGTGCCAGCAGCTTAGCCCCGCGGAGCTCCTACGAGCAGTACTTC.